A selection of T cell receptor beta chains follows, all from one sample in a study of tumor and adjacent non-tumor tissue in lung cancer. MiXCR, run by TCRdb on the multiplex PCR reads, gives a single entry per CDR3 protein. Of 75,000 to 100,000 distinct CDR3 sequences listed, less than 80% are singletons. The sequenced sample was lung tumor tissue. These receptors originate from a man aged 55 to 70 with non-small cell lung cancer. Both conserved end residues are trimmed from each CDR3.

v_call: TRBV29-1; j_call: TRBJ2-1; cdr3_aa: CVEDGTSLIRAYNEQF
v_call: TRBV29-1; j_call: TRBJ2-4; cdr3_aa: GVGYTAKDIQY
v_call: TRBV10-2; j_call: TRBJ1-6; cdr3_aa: ASSELQQASSYNSPLH
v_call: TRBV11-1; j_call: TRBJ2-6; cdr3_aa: ASSYGRAGANVLT
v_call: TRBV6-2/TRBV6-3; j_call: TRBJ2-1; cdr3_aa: AGKPPISGGTYNEQF
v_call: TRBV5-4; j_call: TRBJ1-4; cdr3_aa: GSSPGTGGDEKLF
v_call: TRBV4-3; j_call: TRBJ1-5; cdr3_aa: ASSQDKLGVQPQH
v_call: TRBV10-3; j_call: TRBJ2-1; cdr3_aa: ATTGDNEQF
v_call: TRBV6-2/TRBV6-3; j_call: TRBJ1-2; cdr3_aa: ASTGRAYGYT
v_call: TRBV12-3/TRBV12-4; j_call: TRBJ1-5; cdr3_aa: ARSSRGGQPQH
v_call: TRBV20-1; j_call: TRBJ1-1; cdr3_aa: RARDPRQGAGVNTEAF
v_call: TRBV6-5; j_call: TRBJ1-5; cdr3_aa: ASSTGGQPQH
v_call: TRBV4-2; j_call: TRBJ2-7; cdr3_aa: TSSRASSGSSYQQY
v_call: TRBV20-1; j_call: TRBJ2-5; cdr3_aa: SARGTGALQQETQY
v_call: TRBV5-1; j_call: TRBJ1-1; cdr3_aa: ASSLGRQRGAGNTEAF
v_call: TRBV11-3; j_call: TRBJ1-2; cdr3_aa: TISLARSDGYT
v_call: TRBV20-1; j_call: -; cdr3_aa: SARAPPTDTQH